The sequence of this TCR beta chain was determined in a study of response to subunit inactivated influenza vaccine. Study-level findings and limits: Each seasonal flu vaccination may recruit only limited new T cells, authors suggested.

TCRdb passed the RT-PCR reads through MiXCR, listing each CDR3 protein once. The table has more than 700,000 distinct CDR3 sequences, 21% seen once; the top ten hold approximately 10%. This CDR3 has 19 amino acids. V trimming: 2 bases; J trimming: 3 bases; junction bases outside the gene matches: 15. The V gene's germline CDR1 is SGHAT and CDR2 FQDESV (reference sequence). In its sample, this clonotype was seen a few times. No antigen is known for it. The sample in question was PBMCs from blood, obtained more than 4 days after vaccination. This TCR came from a man in his fifties who received an inactivated influenza vaccine. The V call is TRBV11-1, the J call TRBJ2-1; 8 nucleotides agree with TRBD1. The CDR3 DNA sequence: TGTGCCAGCAGCTTATCAGGGGGCAAGCTCCAATTTTTCTACAATGAGCAGTTCTTC. Its translation is CASSLSGGKLQFFYNEQFF.